The next 27 T cell receptor beta chains were all read from a single sample in a study of blood T cells in healthy people across ages. Together with a sample-barcoded 5' primer, a J-beta primer mix was included in a second PCR lasting roughly 6 to 12 cycles. From the 5' RACE reads, TCRdb called clonotypes with MiXCR, one entry per CDR3 protein. Among 1.5 million to 1.9 million distinct CDR3 sequences, approximately 39% were seen once, and the ten largest hold about 3.8%. The sample comprised blood. The receptors shown here come from a woman aged 18-35 years in good health.

V and J are TRBV5-1 and TRBJ1-4; 8 nucleotides agree with TRBD1. The CDR3 runs to 14 residues. The V gene end was trimmed by 4 bases and the J gene end by 7 bases; junction bases not matched to a gene: 6. Germline loops: CDR1 SGHRS, CDR2 YFSETQ. CDR3 sequence reads: CASSERTGIEKLFF. CDR3 in DNA: TGCGCCAGCAGCGAGAGGACAGGGATTGAAAAACTGTTTTTT.

The rearrangement joins TRBV30 to TRBJ2-3; perhaps TRBD2 as D (6 bases). This CDR3 is built from 14 residues. Trimming shortened V by 0 bases and J by 2 bases, and 9 bases separated the two germline ends. The germline V gene encodes CDR1 GTSNPN and CDR2 SVGIG (reference sequence). DNA of the CDR3: TGTGCCTGGAGTGTCGCGGGAAACACAGATACGCAGTATTTT. Amino acids: CAWSVAGNTDTQYF.

The chain combines TRBV15 with TRBJ1-4, with D tentatively TRBD1 (6 bases). Trimming took off 4 bases at V and 5 bases at J, with 14 bases between the two ends. Germline-derived CDR1 and CDR2 are LNHNV and YYDKDF (reference sequence). The CDR3 sequence is 15 residues long. CDR3 DNA: TGTGCCACCAGCATGGACAGAAAGCGGAATGAAAAACTGTTTTTT. Its protein product is CATSMDRKRNEKLFF.

This clonotype was counted only a few times. The genes are TRBV20-1 and TRBJ1-2; TRBD1 might be the D (6 bases). The CDR3 totals 13 residues. Germline V CDR1 and CDR2: DFQATT, SNEGSKA (reference sequence). V was clipped by 3 bases and J by 6 bases, with 14 bases between them. The CDR3 loop is CSASPTGNDGYTF. The DNA of the CDR3 is TGCAGTGCTAGCCCCACAGGGAACGATGGCTACACCTTC.

The gene calls are TRBV6-5 and TRBJ2-2; D is perhaps TRBD1 or TRBD2 (5 bases each). The CDR3 length is 15 residues. In germline, CDR1 is MNHEY, CDR2 SVGAGI. The germline V and J ends were trimmed by 0 bases and 7 bases, with 12 bases remaining between them. CDR3 loop: CASSYSWGSVGELFF. CDR3 sequence (DNA): TGTGCCAGCAGTTACTCGTGGGGGTCAGTCGGGGAGCTGTTTTTT.

CDR3 DNA: TGTGCCAGCAGCCCCGTAGCGGTTCTCCAAGAGACCCAGTACTTC. It specifies CASSPVAVLQETQYF. The rearrangement joins TRBV7-2 to TRBJ2-5, with D tentatively TRBD2 (6 bases). Trimming shortened V by 5 bases and J by 1 base, and 14 bases separated the two germline ends. This CDR3 comprises 15 residues. CDR1 is SGHTA and CDR2 is FQGNSA in the germline V gene.

This rearrangement joins TRBV3-1 to TRBJ1-1, with D possibly TRBD1 on 5 matching bases. This CDR3 has 14 residues. The V gene lost 1 base and the J gene lost 3 bases, with 9 bases spanning the gap. Germline-derived CDR1 and CDR2 are LGHDT and YNNKEL (reference sequence). Here the CDR3 DNA reads TGTGCCAGCAGCCAAGGCCGGGGGGACACTGAAGCTTTCTTT. This sequence encodes CASSQGRGDTEAFF.

This clonotype was seen a handful of times. This rearrangement joins TRBV6-2 or TRBV6-3 to TRBJ1-1; 9 nucleotides match TRBD1. Trimming took 0 bases from V and 0 from J; bases not matched to a gene: 11. The CDR3 totals 19 residues. Germline V gene data show CDR1 as MNHEY and CDR2 as SVGEGT. The DNA for the CDR3 is TGTGCCAGCAGTTACTCGTCTTCTACACACAGGGGGCTGAACACTGAAGCTTTCTTT. The encoded protein is CASSYSSSTHRGLNTEAFF.

The table lists this clonotype with a few counts. The chain combines TRBV6-2 or TRBV6-3 with TRBJ1-5; maybe TRBD1 (5 bases). V lost 2 bases and J 4 bases, leaving 15 bases between the germline ends. The CDR3 consists of 16 residues. CDR1 is MNHEY, CDR2 SVGEGT, per germline. The CDR3 loop reads CASSYPGTLGNQPQHF. The CDR3 DNA is TGTGCCAGCAGTTACCCCGGGACCCTGGGGAATCAGCCCCAGCATTTT.

This chain uses TRBV4-2 with TRBJ2-7, with D perhaps TRBD1 or TRBD2 (5 bases each). Trimming stripped 3 bases from V and 2 bases from J, with 14 bases between. The CDR3 is made up of 15 amino acids. Germline CDR1 is LGHNA and CDR2 is YNFKEQ. CDR3 in DNA: TGTGCCAGCAGCCAGACCGGGACGGACACCTACGAGCAGTACTTC. It encodes CASSQTGTDTYEQYF.

The chain links TRBV13 to TRBJ2-5; 12 nucleotides align to TRBD2. The CDR3 is made up of 15 amino acids. Trimming removed 4 bases from V and 11 bases from J; junction bases left unmatched: 11. CDR1 and CDR2 from the germline V gene are PRHDT and FYEKMQ (reference sequence). CDR3 sequence: CASSSSGRAGNEQYF. The CDR3 DNA sequence: TGTGCCAGCAGCTCTAGCGGGAGGGCTGGGAATGAGCAGTACTTC.

The rearrangement joins TRBV25-1 to TRBJ1-1; D ambiguous. V was shortened by 6 bases and J by 1 base, with 12 bases between the two germline ends. The germline V gene has CDR1 MGHDK and CDR2 SYGVNS. The length of the CDR3 is 14 residues. CDR3 loop: CASRGLDPNTEAFF. The CDR3 coding sequence is TGTGCCAGCAGGGGGTTGGACCCGAACACTGAAGCTTTCTTT.

J is TRBJ2-1 and V is TRBV4-3; 7 positions match TRBD2. The CDR3 totals 15 residues. V trimming: 1 base; J trimming: 9 bases; junction bases outside the gene matches: 9. CDR1 is LGHNA and CDR2 is YSLEER in the germline V gene. The CDR3 region has the DNA TGCGCCAGCAGCCAAGGACTAGCCTCGTCGGGTGAGCAGTTCTTC. Its protein is CASSQGLASSGEQFF.

The chain links TRBV14 to TRBJ2-3; perhaps TRBD2 as D (6 bases). The CDR3 is 15 amino acids. Germline-derived CDR1 and CDR2 are SGHDN and FVKESK. Trimming took off 0 bases at V and 4 bases at J, with 11 bases between the two ends. CDR3 DNA sequence: TGTGCCAGCAGCCAAGAACTAGCCGGCCCAGATACGCAGTATTTT. Translation: CASSQELAGPDTQYF.

The chain uses TRBV27 and TRBJ2-3; 10 nucleotides line up with TRBD1. V trimming: 6 bases; J trimming: 4 bases; junction bases outside the gene matches: 10. The CDR3 sequence is 16 residues long. CDR1 and CDR2 (germline): MNHEY, SMNVEV (reference sequence). CDR3 in DNA: TGTGCCAGCAGGGGATTCGACAGGGGGCAGGCAGATACGCAGTATTTT. This sequence encodes CASRGFDRGQADTQYF.

The V call is TRBV13, the J call TRBJ2-7; the D gene could be TRBD1 or TRBD2 (6 bases each). V was clipped by 2 bases and J by 6 bases, with 14 bases between them. This CDR3 is built from 14 residues. Per germline, CDR1 PRHDT and CDR2 FYEKMQ (reference sequence). CDR3 in DNA: TGTGCCAGCAGCTTACGGGGGCGTTCCGCCGAGCAGTACTTC. Its protein is CASSLRGRSAEQYF.

The chain uses TRBV7-9 and TRBJ2-3; no definite D call. The germline V gene has CDR1 SEHNR and CDR2 FQNEAQ (reference sequence). V was cut by 0 bases and J by 0 bases, with 10 bases left in between. The CDR3 totals 16 residues. CDR3: CASSLAGTTSTDTQYF. The CDR3 DNA reads as TGTGCCAGCAGCTTAGCAGGAACCACTAGCACAGATACGCAGTATTTT.

The chain carries TRBV6-6 and TRBJ2-7; no reliable D call. Germline assignment: CDR1 MNHNY and CDR2 SVGAGI (reference sequence). There are 13 residues in the CDR3. Trimming took off 3 bases at V and 1 base at J, with 7 bases between the two ends. CDR3 amino acids: CASSYQRSYEQYF. In DNA, the CDR3 is TGTGCCAGCAGTTATCAACGTTCCTACGAGCAGTACTTC.

The chain recombines TRBV3-1 with TRBJ1-6; D call uncertain. V was clipped by 3 bases and J by 11 bases, with 8 bases between them. Germline V gene sequence: CDR1 LGHDT, CDR2 YNNKEL (reference sequence). The CDR3 consists of 12 residues. The CDR3 DNA reads as TGTGCCAGCAGCCAGGCAAGGGCACCCCTCCACTTT. Encoded protein: CASSQARAPLHF.

Only one count was recorded for this clonotype. The chain carries TRBV3-1 and TRBJ2-2, with 8 nucleotides matching TRBD2. V was clipped by 3 bases and J by 3 bases; unmatched bases: 15. CDR1 and CDR2 (germline): LGHDT, YNNKEL (reference sequence). The CDR3 is 19 amino acids. Here the CDR3 reads CASSQQAVREGLHTGELFF. The CDR3, as DNA: TGTGCCAGCAGCCAGCAAGCGGTTCGGGAGGGCCTTCACACCGGGGAGCTGTTTTTT. The variable domain in full, with the rest retrieved from reference TRBV3-1 and TRBJ2-2, is DTAVSQTPKYLVTQMGNDKSIKCEQNLGHDTMYWYKQDSKKFLKIMFSYNNKELIINETVPNRFSPKSPDKAHLNLHINSLELGDSAVYFCASSQQAVREGLHTGELFFGEGSRLTVL.

The chain has TRBV14 and TRBJ2-1; 10 nucleotides agree with TRBD2. Germline V CDR1 and CDR2: SGHDN, FVKESK. The CDR3 contains 14 residues. V gave up 4 bases and J gave up 12 bases; unmatched junction bases: 9. The CDR3 protein is CASSPGTSVSGQFF. The CDR3 DNA follows: TGTGCCAGCAGCCCCGGGACTAGCGTGAGTGGGCAGTTCTTC.

In this sample, this clonotype turned up many times. The V and J genes are TRBV20-1 and TRBJ2-7; 8 positions match TRBD2. The CDR3 length is 12 residues. Germline CDR1 is DFQATT and CDR2 is SNEGSKA (reference sequence). J gave up 5 bases and V 4 bases, and 4 bases lay outside the gene matches. Written as DNA, the CDR3 is TGCAGTGCTAAAGCGGGGGTTAACGAGCAGTACTTC. Its translation: CSAKAGVNEQYF.

The chain couples TRBV20-1 to TRBJ2-7; 11 nucleotides agree with TRBD2. The J call may be wrong; the DNA end is better matched by TRBJ2-5. The V gene's germline CDR1 is DFQATT and CDR2 SNEGSKA (reference sequence). CDR3 length equals 16 residues. The CDR3 reads CSARELRLAGMETQYF. CDR3 nucleotide sequence: TGCAGTGCTAGAGAATTGAGACTAGCGGGGATGGAGACCCAGTACTTC.

The chain combines TRBV20-1 with TRBJ2-3; D is ambiguous. Trimming took off 6 bases at V and 6 bases at J, with 7 bases between the two ends. Germline V gene lookup returns CDR1 DFQATT and CDR2 SNEGSKA (reference sequence). The CDR3 contains 10 residues. The CDR3 reads CSAHRDTQYF. The CDR3 DNA sequence: TGCAGTGCCCACCGGGATACGCAGTATTTT.

Many counts were recorded for this clonotype. The chain recombines TRBV5-6 with TRBJ2-7, with D perhaps being TRBD1 or TRBD2 (6 bases each). Per germline, CDR1 SGHDT and CDR2 YYEEEE. With 0 bases removed from V and 2 bases from J, the gap between germline ends came to 9 bases. This CDR3 has 14 residues. CDR3 amino acids: CASSLAGATYEQYF. CDR3 nucleotides: TGTGCCAGCAGCTTGGCGGGGGCTACCTACGAGCAGTACTTC.

With respect to this clonotype: Germline and junction disagree at one end, which may indicate a read error. The chain carries TRBV18 and TRBJ2-3; 10 positions agree with TRBD2. The CDR3 consists of 16 residues. Germline CDR1 reads KGHSH; CDR2 reads LQKENI. The DNA of the CDR3 is TGTGCCGGCTCACCAGCGGGGGGGCCGAGCACAGATACGCAGTATTTT. It translates to CAGSPAGGPSTDTQYF. The variable domain in full, completed from reference TRBV18 and TRBJ2-3, reads NAGVMQNPRHLVRRRGQEARLRCSPMKGHSHVYWYRQLPEEGLKFMVYLQKENIIDESGMPKERFSAEFPKEGPSILRIQQVVRGDSAAYFCAGSPAGGPSTDTQYFGPGTRLTVL.

The table lists this clonotype with a few counts. The junction and the germline gene differ at one end; a read error may be behind it. The chain employs TRBV6-2 or TRBV6-3 and TRBJ1-1; D unclear. Germline V gene lookup returns CDR1 MNHEY and CDR2 SVGEGT. The CDR3 spans 15 residues. The CDR3 DNA is TGTGCCACCGCCAGAATAAAGGTGATGAACACTGAAGCTTTTTTT. This translates into CATARIKVMNTEAFF.